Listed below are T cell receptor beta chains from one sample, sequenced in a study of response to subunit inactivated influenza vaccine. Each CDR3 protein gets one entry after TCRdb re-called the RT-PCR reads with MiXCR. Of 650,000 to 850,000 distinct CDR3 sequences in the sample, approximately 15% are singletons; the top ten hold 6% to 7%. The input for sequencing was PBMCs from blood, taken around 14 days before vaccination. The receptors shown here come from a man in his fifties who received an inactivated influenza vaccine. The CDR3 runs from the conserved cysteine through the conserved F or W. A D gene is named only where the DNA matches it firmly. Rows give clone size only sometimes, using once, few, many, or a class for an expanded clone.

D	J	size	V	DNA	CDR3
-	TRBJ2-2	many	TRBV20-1	TGCAGTGCTAGAGTAGGGCAACGTGGGGAGCTGTTTTTT	CSARVGQRGELFF
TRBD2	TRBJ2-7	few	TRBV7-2	TGTGCCAGCAGCCCACTTGGGCTAGCGGACTACGAGCAGTACTTC	CASSPLGLADYEQYF
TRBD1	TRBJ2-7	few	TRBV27	TGTGCCAGCGGGTACACAGGGGTGTACGAGCAGTACTTC	CASGYTGVYEQYF
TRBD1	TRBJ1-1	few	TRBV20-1	TGCAGTGCTAGGGGACAGCATGAGGGGAACACTGAAGCTTTCTTT	CSARGQHEGNTEAFF
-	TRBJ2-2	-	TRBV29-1	TGCAGCGGGAGAATGGGCGGGGAGCTGTTTTTT	CSGRMGGELFF
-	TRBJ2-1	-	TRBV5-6	TGTGCCAGCAGCTTCCAATTTGAGCAGTTCTTC	CASSFQFEQFF
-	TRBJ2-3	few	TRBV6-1	TGTGCCAGCAGTGAAGGAGGGGACCCCACAGATACGCAGTATTTT	CASSEGGDPTDTQYF
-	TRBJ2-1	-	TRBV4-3	TGCGCCAGCAGCCAAGACCCTGATGAGCAGTTCAATGAGCAGTTCTTC	CASSQDPDEQFNEQFF
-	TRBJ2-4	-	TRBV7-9	TGTGCCAGCAGAAACAGGGCGGACATTCAGTACTTC	CASRNRADIQYF
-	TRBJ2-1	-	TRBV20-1	TGCAGTGCCCCTGAACAGAAAGACAATGAGCAGTTCTTC	CSAPEQKDNEQFF
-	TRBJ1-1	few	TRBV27	TGTGCCAGCAGTTTATCTATTCTGAACACTGAAGCTTTCTTT	CASSLSILNTEAFF
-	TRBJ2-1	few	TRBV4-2	TGTGCCAGCAGCCAAGGGAAGCGAGGCTCCACCTTGTACAATGAGCAGTTCTTC	CASSQGKRGSTLYNEQFF
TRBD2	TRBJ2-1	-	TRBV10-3	TGTGCCATCAGGGGACTAGCGGGGGGCAAAGATGAGCAGTTCTTC	CAIRGLAGGKDEQFF
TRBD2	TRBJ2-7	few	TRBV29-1	TGCAGCGTCCAGTTTAGACTAGCAAAGGACTACGAGCAGTACTTC	CSVQFRLAKDYEQYF
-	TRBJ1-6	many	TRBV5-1	TGCGCCAGCAGCTTGGGGGCTAGGGGAACGGCGCCCCTCCACTTT	CASSLGARGTAPLHF
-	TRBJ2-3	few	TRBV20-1	TGCAGTGCTAGAGTTGGCGGGAGCACAGATACGCAGTATTTT	CSARVGGSTDTQYF
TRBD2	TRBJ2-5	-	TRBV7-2	TGTGCCAGCGATTCCCCCGGGAGGGGCGGGGGGGTGGAGACCCAGTACTTC	CASDSPGRGGGVETQYF
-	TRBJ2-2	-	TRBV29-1	TGCAGCGTTGTTAGCGGAACCGGGGAGCTGTTTTTT	CSVVSGTGELFF
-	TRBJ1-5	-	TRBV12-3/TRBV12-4	TGTGCCAGCAGTGACCCCGGGCAGCCCCAGCATTTT	CASSDPGQPQHF
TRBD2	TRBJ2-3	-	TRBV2	TGTGCCAGCAGTCCGTATACTAGCGGAACAGATACGCAGTATTTT	CASSPYTSGTDTQYF
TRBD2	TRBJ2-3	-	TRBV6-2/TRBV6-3	TGTGCCAGCAGTTACGGAGCGGGAGGTACGCAGTATTTT	CASSYGAGGTQYF
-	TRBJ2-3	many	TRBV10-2	TGCGCCAGCAGTTCCGGGACAATCTTGACAGATACGCAGTATTTT	CASSSGTILTDTQYF
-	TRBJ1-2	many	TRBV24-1	TGTGCCACCAGCGATCACAGCTATGGCTACACCTTC	CATSDHSYGYTF
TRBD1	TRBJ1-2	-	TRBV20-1	TGCAGTGCTCAGGACCAGGGGGATTTCAACTATGGCTACACCTTC	CSAQDQGDFNYGYTF
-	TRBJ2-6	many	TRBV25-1	TGTGCCAGCAGTGAACTCCACTCTGGGGCCAACGTCCTGACTTTC	CASSELHSGANVLTF